These 32 T cell receptor beta chains came from one sample sequenced in a study of T cell responses to AZD1222 COVID-19 vaccine. Profiled with immunoSEQ multiplex PCR; TCRdb holds only in-frame clones, not every one. The sample contains approximately 90,000 clones, about 90% of which appear only once. The sample in question was peripheral blood, obtained on day 0 of AZD1222 vaccination. These receptors were collected from an adult in good health.

The chain carries TRBV9 and TRBJ1-5; D remains unclear. Germline CDR1 reads SGDLS; CDR2 reads YYNGEE. The CDR3 contains 15 residues. Between the trimmed V and J ends, which lost 0 bases and 0 bases, there was a span of 7 bases. CDR3 bases: TGTGCCAGCAGCGTAGGGACTAATAGCAATCAGCCCCAGCATTTT. The encoded protein is CASSVGTNSNQPQHF.

The chain carries TRBV10-3 and TRBJ1-2, with D possibly being TRBD1 (5 bases). There are 11 residues in the CDR3. The germline gives CDR1 ENHRY, CDR2 SYGVKD. V was cut by 6 bases and J by 7 bases, with 9 bases left in between. The CDR3 bases are TGTGCCATCAGGTCTACAGGTGGCTACACCTTC. Translation gives CAIRSTGGYTF.

The V and J genes are TRBV21-1 and TRBJ2-7. TRBV21-1 is a pseudogene segment. This CDR3 has 16 amino acids. DNA for the CDR3: TGTGCCAGCTTAGTCCATCGGCGCCGATGCCCCTACGAGCAGTACTTC. It codes for CASLVHRRRCPYEQYF.

V is TRBV9 and J is TRBJ2-2; unclear D gene. Deletions cut 4 bases from V and 2 bases from J, with 6 bases between. The CDR3 loop spans 13 amino acids. CDR1 is SGDLS and CDR2 is YYNGEE in the germline V gene. The CDR3 spells CASSPTNTGELFF. The CDR3 DNA follows: TGTGCCAGCAGCCCCACTAACACCGGGGAGCTGTTTTTT.

The J gene is TRBJ2-3, the V gene TRBV7-9; D is perhaps TRBD1 (6 bases). The CDR3 is made up of 14 amino acids. Germline CDR1 is SEHNR and CDR2 is FQNEAQ (reference sequence). Trimming shortened V by 5 bases and J by 6 bases, and 15 bases separated the two germline ends. The CDR3 sequence: CASSPPTGLDTQYF. CDR3 nucleotides: TGTGCCAGCAGCCCGCCTACAGGGTTGGATACGCAGTATTTT. The full variable domain, completed using reference TRBV7-9 and TRBJ2-3, is DTGVSQNPRHKITKRGQNVTFRCDPISEHNRLYWYRQTLGQGPEFLTYFQNEAQLEKSRLLSDRFSAERPKGSFSTLEIQRTEQGDSAMYLCASSPPTGLDTQYFGPGTRLTVL.

The chain has TRBV13 and TRBJ2-7; the D gene could be TRBD1 or TRBD2 (5 bases each). The germline CDR1 and CDR2 sequences are PRHDT and FYEKMQ (reference sequence). This CDR3 has 12 residues. Trimming removed 3 bases at V and 5 bases at J, with 8 bases between. This chain's CDR3 is CASSFRGDEQYF. The CDR3 coding sequence is TGTGCCAGCAGCTTCCGAGGGGACGAGCAGTACTTC.

The chain links TRBV7-6 to TRBJ1-4; D gene uncertain. CDR1 and CDR2 from the germline V gene are SGHVS and FNYEAQ. V was clipped by 2 bases and J by 8 bases, with 12 bases between them. The CDR3 contains 14 residues. The CDR3 DNA reads as TGTGCCAGCAGCTTACAACAAGGGAGGGAAAAACTGTTTTTT. Its protein is CASSLQQGREKLFF.

This clone has a single count. The gene calls are TRBV7-9 and TRBJ2-7; TRBD1 might be the D (8 bases). The CDR3 has 16 residues. Looked up from germline, CDR1 is SEHNR and CDR2 is FQNEAQ (reference sequence). V was shortened by 7 bases and J by 2 bases, with 21 bases between the two germline ends. CDR3 bases: TGTGCCAGCAACCCAGGGGGCGGGGGACACCCCTACGAGCAGTACTTC. Protein product: CASNPGGGGHPYEQYF.

The chain joins TRBV5-1 to TRBJ2-7; 7 bases are shared with TRBD1. Germline V gene sequence: CDR1 SGHRS, CDR2 YFSETQ. This CDR3 has 14 amino acids. The V gene end was trimmed by 0 bases and the J gene end by 2 bases; junction bases not matched to a gene: 2. The CDR3 coding sequence is TGCGCCAGCAGCTTGGCCGGGACAGCCTACGAGCAGTACTTC. Amino acid sequence: CASSLAGTAYEQYF.

The chain joins TRBV10-1 to TRBJ1-2; D not certain. CDR1 and CDR2 (germline): WNHNN, SYGVQD (reference sequence). V was cut by 1 base and J by 3 bases, with 6 bases left in between. The CDR3 is 13 residues long. The CDR3 region is CASSEWGDYGYTF. As DNA, the CDR3 is TGCGCCAGCAGTGAGTGGGGAGACTATGGCTACACCTTC.

Regarding this clone: This specimen includes other DNA sequences encoding the same CDR3. The J gene is TRBJ1-2, the V gene TRBV28, with D maybe TRBD1 (5 bases). The CDR3 extends over 13 amino acids. CDR1 and CDR2 (germline): MDHEN, SYDVKM. Trimming took off 7 bases at V and 4 bases at J, with 13 bases between the two ends. The CDR3, as DNA: TGTGCCAGCACTCCGCAGGGAGCCTATGGCTACACCTTC. Its protein product is CASTPQGAYGYTF.

This chain connects TRBV9 to TRBJ2-7; 9 nucleotides agree with TRBD1. The CDR3 is made up of 14 amino acids. J gave up 3 bases and V 0 bases, and 1 base lay outside the gene matches. Per the germline V gene, CDR1 is SGDLS and CDR2 is YYNGEE. CDR3 in DNA: TGTGCCAGCAGCGTAGTGGGACAGGGCTACGAGCAGTACTTC. Translated: CASSVVGQGYEQYF.

This rearrangement joins TRBV28 to TRBJ2-7; 9 bases fit TRBD2. The CDR3 extends over 14 amino acids. CDR1 MDHEN and CDR2 SYDVKM come from the germline V gene. J was trimmed by 0 bases and V by 4 bases; bases with no gene match: 1. CDR3 amino acids: CASSSSGISYEQYF. The DNA of the CDR3 is TGTGCCAGCAGTTCTAGCGGGATCTCCTACGAGCAGTACTTC.

The chain is built from TRBV18 and TRBJ1-2; D is unclear. Between the trimmed V and J ends, which lost 0 bases and 8 bases, there was a span of 7 bases. Germline V gene lookup returns CDR1 KGHSH and CDR2 LQKENI. This CDR3 spans 12 amino acids. CDR3: CASSPPERGYTF. The CDR3 nucleotides are TGTGCCAGCTCACCACCAGAGAGGGGCTACACCTTC. The full variable domain, with the rest looked up from reference TRBV18 and TRBJ1-2, is NAGVMQNPRHLVRRRGQEARLRCSPMKGHSHVYWYRQLPEEGLKFMVYLQKENIIDESGMPKERFSAEFPKEGPSILRIQQVVRGDSAAYFCASSPPERGYTFGSGTRLTVV.

The genes are TRBV7-9 and TRBJ1-2; 9 nucleotides match TRBD1. The CDR3 is made up of 16 amino acids. The trim removed 6 bases at V and 3 bases at J, leaving 11 bases unmatched. CDR1 SEHNR and CDR2 FQNEAQ come from the germline V gene (reference sequence). The CDR3 DNA is TGTGCCAGCAGTTCGGGACAGGGATTGTTGGACTATGGCTACACCTTC. This encodes CASSSGQGLLDYGYTF.

The rearrangement uses TRBV5-4 and TRBJ1-2; D unclear. V lost 1 base and J lost 0, with 7 bases in between. The CDR3 totals 14 residues. In germline, CDR1 is SGHNT, CDR2 YYREEE (reference sequence). The CDR3 nucleotides are TGTGCCAGCAGCTTGCAGCTAGCTAACTATGGCTACACCTTC. This codes for CASSLQLANYGYTF.

The J gene is TRBJ1-6, the V gene TRBV5-1; D is possibly TRBD1 (5 bases). Per germline, CDR1 SGHRS and CDR2 YFSETQ. The CDR3 extends over 16 amino acids. V was shortened by 0 bases and J by 9 bases, with 16 bases between the two germline ends. The chain's CDR3 is CASSLVPTGIGSPLHF. In nucleotides, the CDR3 is TGCGCCAGCAGCTTGGTTCCAACAGGTATCGGTTCACCCCTCCACTTT.

This chain uses TRBV2 with TRBJ1-2, with D possibly matching TRBD1 (5 bases). Germline lookup yields CDR1 SNHLY and CDR2 FYNNEI. This CDR3 contains 14 residues. Trimming cost V 2 bases and J 6 bases, with 13 bases left between them. CDR3 residues: CASSEYLGGDGYTF. CDR3 nucleotide sequence: TGTGCCAGCAGTGAATATTTGGGGGGGGATGGCTACACCTTC.

The V and J genes are TRBV14 and TRBJ2-1; 15 bases are shared with TRBD2. The ends lost 4 bases at V and 9 bases at J; junction bases unmatched: 4. The CDR3 extends over 15 amino acids. In germline, CDR1 is SGHDN, CDR2 FVKESK. This CDR3 is CASSLGLAGGVEQFF. The CDR3 DNA sequence: TGTGCCAGCAGCCTGGGACTAGCGGGAGGAGTTGAGCAGTTCTTC.

The chain couples TRBV15 to TRBJ2-4, with D perhaps TRBD2 (6 bases). CDR1 is LNHNV, CDR2 YYDKDF, per germline (reference sequence). The CDR3 contains 13 residues. V was cut by 4 bases and J by 7 bases, with 11 bases left in between. CDR3 loop: CATSTFGGNIQYF. The CDR3 DNA reads as TGTGCCACCAGCACCTTTGGGGGGAACATTCAGTACTTC. Full variable domain (remainder filled in from reference TRBV15 and TRBJ2-4): DAMVIQNPRYQVTQFGKPVTLSCSQTLNHNVMYWYQQKSSQAPKLLFHYYDKDFNNEADTPDNFQSRRPNTSFCFLDIRSPGLGDTAMYLCATSTFGGNIQYFGAGTRLSVL.

This chain connects TRBV7-3 to TRBJ2-1; 12 positions match TRBD2. Trimming took 2 bases from V and 9 from J; bases not matched to a gene: 8. The CDR3 consists of 16 residues. The germline V gene has CDR1 SGHTA and CDR2 FQGTGA. The DNA of the CDR3 is TGTGCCAGCAGCTTACGCGGGACTAGCGGGTTGGGTGAGCAGTTCTTC. Encoded protein: CASSLRGTSGLGEQFF.

The genes are TRBV6-2 or TRBV6-3 and TRBJ1-6; 7 nucleotides match TRBD1. This CDR3 has 13 residues. V lost 5 bases, J lost 10 bases, and 5 bases stayed unmatched. The germline V gene has CDR1 MNHEY and CDR2 SVGEGT. CDR3 nucleotides: TGTGCCAGCAGTACAGGGGAGGGCTCACCCCTCCACTTT. Residues: CASSTGEGSPLHF.

The rearrangement uses TRBV29-1 and TRBJ2-3; TRBD2 might be the D (5 bases). This CDR3 region has 12 residues. From germline, CDR1 is SQVTM and CDR2 ANQGSEA. V was pared by 4 bases and J by 6 bases, with 11 bases between. This CDR3 is CSVASSRDTQYF. The CDR3 DNA is TGCAGCGTTGCTAGCAGTAGGGATACGCAGTATTTT.

V and J are TRBV3-1 (or the pseudogene TRBV3-2) and TRBJ1-4, with 7 bases identical to TRBD1. The J segment lost 7 bases and the V segment lost 4 bases, leaving 9 bases of the junction unmatched. CDR1 LGHDT and CDR2 YNNKEL come from the germline V gene (reference sequence). The CDR3 extends over 15 amino acids. The CDR3 bases are TGTGCCAGCAGCCCAAACACAGGGGTGGGTGAAAAACTGTTTTTT. Translating gives CASSPNTGVGEKLFF.

In this sample, this clone turned up a few times. This chain links TRBV6-5 with TRBJ2-3, with 7 bases matching TRBD2. Per the germline V gene, CDR1 is MNHEY and CDR2 is SVGAGI. The CDR3 has 14 amino acids. The V gene end was trimmed by 6 bases and the J gene end by 3 bases; junction bases not matched to a gene: 6. CDR3 DNA: TGTGCCAGCAGAAGCGGGGAGGGGACAGATACGCAGTATTTT. This codes for CASRSGEGTDTQYF.

V and J are TRBV6-1 and TRBJ1-1, with D maybe TRBD1 (5 bases). The CDR3 extends over 16 amino acids. Trimming pared 4 bases from V and 4 bases from J, leaving 19 bases between. Germline lookup yields CDR1 MNHNS and CDR2 SASEGT. The CDR3 loop reads CASSAFYQGPGTEAFF. The CDR3 DNA sequence: TGTGCCAGCAGTGCCTTTTATCAGGGTCCGGGCACTGAAGCTTTCTTT.

J is TRBJ1-3 and V is TRBV4-2, with D possibly matching TRBD1 (6 bases). V gave up 0 bases and J gave up 4 bases, with 19 bases separating them. The CDR3 consists of 18 residues. The V gene's germline CDR1 is LGHNA and CDR2 YNFKEQ. CDR3 in DNA: TGTGCCAGCAGCCAAGATCCCGATCCCACAGGGTTCGGAAACACCATATATTTT. It is translated as CASSQDPDPTGFGNTIYF.

The chain carries TRBV2 and TRBJ1-1, with D unclear. Germline assignment: CDR1 SNHLY and CDR2 FYNNEI. V was shortened by 3 bases and J by 7 bases, with 6 bases between the two germline ends. The CDR3 consists of 11 residues. The CDR3 loop is CASSEGVEAFF. CDR3 nucleotides: TGTGCCAGCAGTGAGGGCGTTGAAGCTTTCTTT.

Only one count was recorded for this clone. The chain links TRBV7-9 to TRBJ1-6; TRBD1 might be the D (5 bases). The CDR3 has 15 amino acids. V was cut by 5 bases and J by 2 bases, with 10 bases left in between. Germline lookup yields CDR1 SEHNR and CDR2 FQNEAQ (reference sequence). CDR3 residues: CASSPQGTYNSPLHF. The CDR3 DNA is TGTGCCAGCAGCCCGCAGGGAACCTATAATTCACCCCTCCACTTT. The entire variable domain, with the rest obtained from reference TRBV7-9 and TRBJ1-6, is as follows: DTGVSQNPRHKITKRGQNVTFRCDPISEHNRLYWYRQTLGQGPEFLTYFQNEAQLEKSRLLSDRFSAERPKGSFSTLEIQRTEQGDSAMYLCASSPQGTYNSPLHFGNGTRLTVT.

The chain recombines TRBV19 with TRBJ2-7; the match to TRBD2 covers 8 bases. Trimming took 1 base from V and 2 from J; bases not matched to a gene: 4. Per germline, CDR1 LNHDA and CDR2 SQIVND (reference sequence). This CDR3 contains 15 residues. Here the CDR3 DNA reads TGTGCCAGTAGTATAGCTAGCGGGCGGCCCTACGAGCAGTACTTC. Its protein product is CASSIASGRPYEQYF.

The V call is TRBV4-3, the J call TRBJ1-2; TRBD1 might be the D (5 bases). Trimming removed 5 bases at V and 4 bases at J, with 17 bases between. This CDR3 region has 15 residues. CDR1 is LGHNA, CDR2 YSLEER, per germline. The chain's CDR3 is CASSEGRGFSYGYTF. For the CDR3, the DNA is TGCGCCAGCAGCGAGGGGCGGGGGTTTTCCTATGGCTACACCTTC.

This clone is a singleton in its sample. This chain connects TRBV6-5 to TRBJ1-1; D unclear. Germline CDR1 is MNHEY and CDR2 is SVGAGI. V was cut by 2 bases and J by 1 base, with 11 bases left in between. The CDR3 is made up of 15 amino acids. This CDR3 is CASSYGFSGNTEAFF. The CDR3, as DNA: TGTGCCAGCAGTTACGGGTTCTCGGGGAACACTGAAGCTTTCTTT.